The T cell receptor beta chain described here comes from a study of cytomegalovirus exposure and HLA in healthy donors. Findings of the study overall: A later look showed TCR association rates differing by HLA locus, highest for DRB1 and lowest for HLA-C. Among TCR sequences, most were rare, though some public TCRs appeared in many donors.

Concerning this clone itself: The antigen remains undetermined.

Trimming shortened V by 8 bases and J by 11 bases, and 10 bases separated the two germline ends. Germline CDR1 is MRHNA and CDR2 is SNTAGT. This CDR3 is 10 amino acids long. PCR was performed using 60 Vbeta and 13 Jbeta primers. Libraries were prepared by immunoSEQ multiplex PCR; TCRdb keeps only in-frame clonotypes and omits some of them. The table lists 90,000 to 95,000 clones, around four fifths of them singletons. This receptor was obtained from a male donor in good health and CMV-seropositive. Sample: PBMCs. The chain employs TRBV6-4 and TRBJ1-5, with D possibly being TRBD1 (6 bases). The CDR3 nucleotides are TGTGCCAGCGCACAGGGTGCCCAGCATTTT. Amino acid sequence: CASAQGAQHF.